The 15 T cell receptor beta chains below come from one sample, sequenced in a study of neurological immune-mediated disorders. TCRdb fed the 5' RACE reads into MiXCR, producing one record per CDR3 protein. The table includes approximately 47,000 distinct CDR3 sequences, more than 9.5% detected once. Regarding time point: longitudinal time-point 3. Sequencing was performed on PBMCs. These receptors came from a male donor with HTLV-1-associated myelopathy (HAM/TSP).

There are many counts of this clonotype. The gene calls are TRBV20-1 and TRBJ2-1; D might be TRBD1 (6 bases). The germline V gene encodes CDR1 DFQATT and CDR2 SNEGSKA (reference sequence). There are 12 residues in the CDR3. V lost 5 bases and J 6 bases, leaving 11 bases between the germline ends. The CDR3 spells CSALDRFNEQFF. Here the CDR3 DNA reads TGCAGTGCTTTAGACAGGTTCAATGAGCAGTTCTTC.

This clonotype was counted ten times or more. The J gene is TRBJ2-1, the V gene TRBV3-1; 8 nucleotides line up with TRBD1. This CDR3 comprises 16 residues. Per the germline V gene, CDR1 is LGHDT and CDR2 is YNNKEL (reference sequence). V was clipped by 6 bases and J by 3 bases; unmatched bases: 10. The CDR3 coding sequence is TGTGCCAGCAGTCTCCTAGGGACAGGACGCTACAATGAGCAGTTCTTC. This sequence encodes CASSLLGTGRYNEQFF.

This clonotype was counted many times. The chain links TRBV5-1 to TRBJ2-5, with D perhaps matching TRBD1 or TRBD2 (6 bases each). Trimming removed 0 bases at V and 2 bases at J, with 11 bases between. The CDR3 is 15 residues long. Looked up from germline, CDR1 is SGHRS and CDR2 is YFSETQ. CDR3 protein: CASSLAEGGQETQYF. CDR3 in DNA: TGCGCCAGCAGCTTGGCGGAGGGGGGTCAAGAGACCCAGTACTTC.

This clonotype was counted ten times or more. The J gene is TRBJ1-1, the V gene TRBV4-3, with unresolved D. CDR1 is LGHNA and CDR2 is YSLEER in the germline V gene. There are 14 residues in the CDR3. V was pared by 0 bases and J by 1 base, with 6 bases between. In nucleotides, the CDR3 is TGCGCCAGCAGCCAAGATTGGTCGAACACTGAAGCTTTCTTT. This sequence encodes CASSQDWSNTEAFF.

This clonotype was found many times. The gene calls are TRBV7-2 and TRBJ1-6; D perhaps matches TRBD1 (5 bases). Trimming left V 5 bases short and J 4 bases short, with 9 bases between. The CDR3 covers 14 residues. Germline CDR1 reads SGHTA; CDR2 reads FQGNSA. Here the CDR3 DNA reads TGTGCCAGCAGCCCCCGACAGTATAATTCACCCCTCCACTTT. This sequence encodes CASSPRQYNSPLHF.

This clonotype was observed at least ten times. The chain uses TRBV5-5 and TRBJ2-1, with D tentatively TRBD2 (7 bases). Germline assignment: CDR1 SGHKS and CDR2 YYEKEE (reference sequence). The CDR3 totals 15 residues. Between the trimmed V and J ends, which lost 0 bases and 4 bases, there was a span of 11 bases. CDR3 DNA: TGTGCCAGCAGCTTGGTGCGGGGGCAATACAATGAGCAGTTCTTC. This codes for CASSLVRGQYNEQFF.

There are a few counts of this clonotype. The DNA of the CDR3 is TGTGCCAGCAGTGAAAGGGTTTTTAACACCGGGGAGCTGTTTTTT. The encoded protein is CASSERVFNTGELFF. J is TRBJ2-2 and V is TRBV25-1; D unclear. V gave up 2 bases and J gave up 2 bases, with 9 bases separating them. The CDR3 totals 15 residues. Germline V gene lookup returns CDR1 MGHDK and CDR2 SYGVNS. The full variable domain, rest sourced from reference TRBV25-1 and TRBJ2-2, is EADIYQTPRYLVIGTGKKITLECSQTMGHDKMYWYQQDPGMELHLIHYSYGVNSTEKGDLSSESTVSRIRTEHFPLTLESARPSHTSQYLCASSERVFNTGELFFGEGSRLTVL.

This clonotype was detected only a few times. The chain is built from TRBV7-9 and TRBJ1-4, with a weak D call TRBD1 (5 bases). This CDR3 region has 15 residues. The V and J ends lost 1 base and 4 bases respectively, with 10 bases between them. Germline V gives CDR1 SEHNR, CDR2 FQNEAQ (reference sequence). The CDR3, as DNA: TGTGCCAGCAGCTTAGTTCTGGGGGTTAATGAAAAACTGTTTTTT. As protein: CASSLVLGVNEKLFF.

This clonotype came up many times. The chain employs TRBV6-2 or TRBV6-3 and TRBJ2-5, with 7 positions matching TRBD1. The CDR3 sequence is 13 residues long. Germline CDR1 and CDR2: MNHEY and SVGEGT. Losses at the gene ends were 2 bases for V and 4 bases for J; bases not matched to a gene: 1. This CDR3 is CASSYRTGETQYF. Written as DNA, the CDR3 is TGTGCCAGCAGTTACCGGACAGGAGAGACCCAGTACTTC.

The sample holds many counts of this clonotype. The CDR3 region is CASSLGGLYNEQFF. CDR3 DNA sequence: TGCGCCAGCAGCTTGGGAGGGTTATACAATGAGCAGTTCTTC. The gene calls are TRBV5-1 and TRBJ2-1; a possible D gene is TRBD2 (5 bases). This CDR3 region has 14 residues. Trimming took off 0 bases at V and 4 bases at J, with 8 bases between the two ends. In germline, CDR1 is SGHRS, CDR2 YFSETQ.

This clonotype was detected ten times or more. This rearrangement joins TRBV4-3 to TRBJ1-4; TRBD1 aligns across 7 bases. The germline V gene has CDR1 LGHNA and CDR2 YSLEER. There are 15 residues in the CDR3. Trimming cost V 0 bases and J 6 bases; bases outside gene matches: 4. The CDR3 DNA reads as TGCGCCAGCAGCCAAGATAGACAGGGCGATGAAAAACTGTTTTTT. It specifies CASSQDRQGDEKLFF.

This clonotype was recorded at least ten times. V and J are TRBV5-1 and TRBJ2-7; TRBD2 might be the D (5 bases). Trimming cost V 1 base and J 0 bases, with 14 bases left between them. The CDR3 sequence is 16 residues long. The V gene's germline CDR1 is SGHRS and CDR2 YFSETQ. The CDR3 region has the DNA TGCGCCAGCAGCTTGTCTTCTAGCATCAGCTCCTACGAGCAGTACTTC. It encodes CASSLSSSISSYEQYF.

This clonotype was counted ten times or more. The chain is built from TRBV2 and TRBJ1-6; D possibly corresponds to TRBD1 (6 bases). The CDR3 loop spans 14 amino acids. Germline CDR1 and CDR2: SNHLY and FYNNEI. The V and J ends lost 1 base and 8 bases respectively, with 9 bases between them. The CDR3 bases are TGTGCCAGCAGTGAAGTGAACAGGGATTCACCCCTCCACTTT. Encoded protein: CASSEVNRDSPLHF.

The sample holds many counts of this clonotype. The chain joins TRBV20-1 to TRBJ2-6; TRBD2 agrees at 8 bases. The CDR3 spans 15 residues. V was clipped by 6 bases and J by 4 bases; unmatched bases: 8. Germline-derived CDR1 and CDR2 are DFQATT and SNEGSKA (reference sequence). This CDR3 is CSASGRARGANVLTF. CDR3 in DNA: TGCAGTGCCTCCGGGAGGGCAAGAGGGGCCAACGTCCTGACTTTC.

This clonotype was found many times. This chain links TRBV20-1 with TRBJ2-5, with D perhaps TRBD1 or TRBD2 (7 bases each). The CDR3 has 13 residues. Trimming removed 7 bases from V and 3 bases from J, with 15 bases in between. CDR1 and CDR2 (germline): DFQATT, SNEGSKA (reference sequence). The CDR3 reads CSGKTGTKETQYF. The CDR3 DNA reads TGCAGTGGAAAGACAGGGACTAAAGAGACCCAGTACTTC.